The rows below give T cell receptor beta chains drawn from one sample of a study of cytomegalovirus exposure and HLA in healthy donors. TCRdb's copy holds only in-frame clones and misses some; the assay was immunoSEQ multiplex PCR. The top ten clones hold about 1.6% of a sample with around 170,000 clones, roughly four fifths of them seen once. The material sequenced was PBMCs. The receptors originated from a man between 35 and 55 years old in good health and CMV-seronegative. CDR3s include the opening cysteine and the closing phenylalanine or tryptophan. D genes are given only for firm matches. The size of a clone is reported for some rows only, either as once, few or many, or as a class for expanded clones.

j_call	d_call	clone_size	v_call	cdr3_aa	cdr3_nt
TRBJ2-7	TRBD1	few	TRBV7-9	CASSPPGGSYEQYF	TGTGCCAGCAGCCCTCCAGGGGGCTCCTACGAGCAGTACTTC
TRBJ2-5	.	.	TRBV6-5	CASSPMTQGTQYF	TGTGCCAGCAGCCCAATGACCCAGGGGACCCAGTACTTC
TRBJ2-2	.	once	TRBV5-1	CASRLKGTGDTGELFF	TGCGCCAGCAGACTCAAGGGAACGGGGGACACCGGGGAGCTGTTTTTT
TRBJ1-1	TRBD1	.	TRBV5-1	CASSLGGQGNTEAFF	TGCGCCAGCAGCTTGGGGGGACAGGGGAATACTGAAGCTTTCTTT
TRBJ2-3	.	.	TRBV7-2	CASSAVSGVTDTQYF	TGTGCCAGCAGCGCCGTCAGCGGAGTCACAGATACGCAGTATTTT
TRBJ2-1	TRBD2	.	TRBV28	CASRGGDPLMGYNEQFF	TGTGCCAGCAGGGGGGGGGACCCCCTTATGGGGTACAATGAGCAGTTCTTC
TRBJ2-4	TRBD1	once	TRBV5-1	CASSLVQGAAKNIQYF	TGCGCCAGCAGCTTGGTACAGGGGGCAGCCAAAAACATTCAGTACTTC
TRBJ2-7	.	once	TRBV2	CASGTGNIDEQYF	TGTGCCAGCGGAACAGGGAATATAGACGAGCAGTACTTC
TRBJ2-7	TRBD2	.	TRBV2	CASRTSGSYEQYF	TGTGCCAGCCGGACTAGCGGTTCCTACGAGCAGTACTTC
TRBJ2-1	.	.	TRBV6-1	CASSPGTYNEQFF	TGTGCCAGCAGTCCGGGGACCTACAATGAGCAGTTCTTC
TRBJ1-2	.	.	TRBV28	CASSLAGGYGYTF	TGTGCCAGCAGTTTGGCGGGTGGATATGGCTACACCTTC
TRBJ2-6	.	once	TRBV5-4	CASSLAAGAGANGLTF	TGTGCCAGCAGCTTGGCGGCGGGGGCTGGGGCCAACGGCCTGACTTTC
TRBJ1-6	.	.	TRBV27	CASSSRDYSPLHF	TGTGCCAGCAGTTCCAGGGACTATTCACCCCTCCACTTT
TRBJ2-1	TRBD2	.	TRBV7-3	CASSPGTRGIREQFF	TGTGCCAGCAGCCCCGGGACTAGAGGGATTCGGGAGCAGTTCTTC
TRBJ2-7	TRBD1	.	TRBV27	CASSLTQGGPYEQYF	TGTGCCAGCAGTTTGACACAGGGGGGTCCCTACGAGCAGTACTTC
TRBJ1-2	TRBD1	.	TRBV5-6	CASSLEGGYRGYTF	TGTGCCAGCAGCTTGGAAGGGGGCTATCGTGGCTACACCTTC